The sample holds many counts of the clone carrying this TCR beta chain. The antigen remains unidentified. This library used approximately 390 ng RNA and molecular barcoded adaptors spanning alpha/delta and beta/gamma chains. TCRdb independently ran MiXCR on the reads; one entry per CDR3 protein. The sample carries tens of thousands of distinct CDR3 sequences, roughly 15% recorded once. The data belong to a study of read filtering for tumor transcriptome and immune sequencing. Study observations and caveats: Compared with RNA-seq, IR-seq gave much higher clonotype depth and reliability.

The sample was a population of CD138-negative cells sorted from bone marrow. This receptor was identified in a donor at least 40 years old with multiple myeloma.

For the CDR3, the DNA is TGCGCCAGCAGCCCGACCAGCGGAGTTCAGCCCCAGCATTTT. As protein: CASSPTSGVQPQHF. The V and J genes are TRBV4-1 and TRBJ1-5; D is uncertain. CDR1 is MGHRA, CDR2 YSYEKL, per germline. V lost 4 bases to trimming and J lost 6 bases, with 13 bases between them. This CDR3 has 14 residues.